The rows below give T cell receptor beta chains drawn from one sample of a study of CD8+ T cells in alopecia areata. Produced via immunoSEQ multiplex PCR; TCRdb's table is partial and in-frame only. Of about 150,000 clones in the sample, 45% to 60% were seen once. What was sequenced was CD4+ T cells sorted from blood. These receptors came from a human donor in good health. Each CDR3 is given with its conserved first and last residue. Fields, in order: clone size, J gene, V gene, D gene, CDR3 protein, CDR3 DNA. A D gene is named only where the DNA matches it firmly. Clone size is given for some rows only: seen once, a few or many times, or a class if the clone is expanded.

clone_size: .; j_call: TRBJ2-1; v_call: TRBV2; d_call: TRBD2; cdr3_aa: CASSPGLAGRSSYNEQFF; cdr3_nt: TGTGCCAGCAGCCCGGGACTAGCGGGCCGTAGCTCCTACAATGAGCAGTTCTTC
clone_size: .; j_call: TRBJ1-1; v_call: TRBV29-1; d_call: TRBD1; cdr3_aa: CSVPGQLMNTEAFF; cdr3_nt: TGCAGCGTCCCGGGACAGCTAATGAACACTGAAGCTTTCTTT
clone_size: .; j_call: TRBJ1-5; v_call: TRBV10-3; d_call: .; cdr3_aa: CAISKTETTNQPQHF; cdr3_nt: TGTGCCATCAGTAAGACAGAAACTACAAATCAGCCCCAGCATTTT
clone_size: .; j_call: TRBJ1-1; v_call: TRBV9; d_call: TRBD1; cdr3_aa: CASSAGGMNTEAFF; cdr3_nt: TGTGCCAGCAGCGCAGGGGGCATGAACACTGAAGCTTTCTTT
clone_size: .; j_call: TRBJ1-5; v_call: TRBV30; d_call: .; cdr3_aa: CAWSQDSNQPQHF; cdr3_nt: TGTGCCTGGAGTCAAGACAGCAATCAGCCCCAGCATTTT
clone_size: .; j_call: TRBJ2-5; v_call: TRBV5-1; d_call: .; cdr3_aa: CASSGLGIETQYF; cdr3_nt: TGCGCCAGCAGTGGTTTAGGGATAGAGACCCAGTACTTC
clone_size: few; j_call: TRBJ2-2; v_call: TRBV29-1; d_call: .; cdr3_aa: CSGGIATNTGELFF; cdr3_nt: TGCAGCGGGGGGATCGCGACGAACACCGGGGAGCTGTTTTTT
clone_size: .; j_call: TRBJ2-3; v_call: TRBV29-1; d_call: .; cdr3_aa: CSASGGGSTDTQYF; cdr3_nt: TGCAGCGCCTCGGGGGGCGGCAGCACAGATACGCAGTATTTT
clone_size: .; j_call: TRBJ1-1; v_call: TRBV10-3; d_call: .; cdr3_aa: CAIGDPRGGTEAFF; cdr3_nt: TGTGCCATCGGAGACCCCAGGGGTGGGACTGAAGCTTTCTTT
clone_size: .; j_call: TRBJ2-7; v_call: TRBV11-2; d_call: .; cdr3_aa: CASSLVPGVHEQYF; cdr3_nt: TGTGCCAGCAGCTTAGTGCCAGGGGTGCACGAGCAGTACTTC
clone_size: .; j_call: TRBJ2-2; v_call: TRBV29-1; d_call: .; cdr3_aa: CSVLTTGDLNTGELFF; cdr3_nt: TGCAGCGTCCTGACCACTGGAGATCTGAACACCGGGGAGCTGTTTTTT
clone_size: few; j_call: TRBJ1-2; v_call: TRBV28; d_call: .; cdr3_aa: CASTGDLRGYTF; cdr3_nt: TGTGCCAGCACTGGGGATCTCCGTGGCTACACCTTC
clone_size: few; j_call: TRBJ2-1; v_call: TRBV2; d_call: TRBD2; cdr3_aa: CASRRTSGGNEQFF; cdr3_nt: TGTGCCAGCAGGAGGACTAGCGGAGGCAATGAGCAGTTCTTC
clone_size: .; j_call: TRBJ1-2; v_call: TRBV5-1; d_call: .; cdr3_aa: CASSPGGSYGYTF; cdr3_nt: TGCGCCAGCAGCCCTGGGGGTTCCTATGGCTACACCTTC
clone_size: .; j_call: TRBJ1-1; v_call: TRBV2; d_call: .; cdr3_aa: CASRISDMNTEAFF; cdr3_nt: TGTGCCAGCAGAATCAGCGATATGAACACTGAAGCTTTCTTT
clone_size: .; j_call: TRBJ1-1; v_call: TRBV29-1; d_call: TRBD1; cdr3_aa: CSFGQGPTEAFF; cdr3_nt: TGCAGCTTCGGACAGGGGCCCACTGAAGCTTTCTTT
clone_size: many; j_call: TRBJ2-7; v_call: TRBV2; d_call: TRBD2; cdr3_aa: CASSDQLATAYEQYF; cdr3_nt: TGTGCCAGCAGTGACCAACTAGCGACCGCGTACGAGCAGTACTTC
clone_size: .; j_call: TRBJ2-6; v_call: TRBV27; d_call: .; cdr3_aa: CASSLRASNVLTF; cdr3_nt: TGTGCCAGCAGTTTACGGGCTTCCAACGTCCTGACTTTC
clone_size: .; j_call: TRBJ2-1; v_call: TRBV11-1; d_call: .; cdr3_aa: CASSLQTRNNEQFF; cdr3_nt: TGTGCCAGCAGCTTACAGACCAGAAACAATGAGCAGTTCTTC
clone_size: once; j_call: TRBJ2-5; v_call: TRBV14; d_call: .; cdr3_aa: CASSHTSGTQYF; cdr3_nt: TGTGCCAGCAGCCATACTTCTGGGACCCAGTACTTC
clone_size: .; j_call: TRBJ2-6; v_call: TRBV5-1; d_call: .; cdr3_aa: CASSLGPPSSGANVLTF; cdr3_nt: TGCGCCAGCAGCTTGGGACCCCCGAGCTCTGGGGCCAACGTCCTGACTTTC
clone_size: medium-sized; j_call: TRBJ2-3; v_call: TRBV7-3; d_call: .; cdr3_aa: CASSLYGSPDTQYF; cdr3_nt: TGTGCCAGCAGCTTATACGGGAGCCCAGATACGCAGTATTTT
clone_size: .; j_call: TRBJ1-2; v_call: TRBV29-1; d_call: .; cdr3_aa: CSVEEPGTYYGYTF; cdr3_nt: TGCAGCGTTGAAGAGCCAGGAACGTACTATGGCTACACCTTC
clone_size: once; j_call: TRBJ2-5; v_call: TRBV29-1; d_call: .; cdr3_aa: CSVVRGAQETQYF; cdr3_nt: TGCAGCGTTGTCCGCGGAGCCCAAGAGACCCAGTACTTC
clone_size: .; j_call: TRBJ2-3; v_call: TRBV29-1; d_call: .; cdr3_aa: CSHGRLADTQYF; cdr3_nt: TGCTCGCACGGGAGATTGGCAGATACGCAGTATTTT
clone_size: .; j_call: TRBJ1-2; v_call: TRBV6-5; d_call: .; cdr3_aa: CASSYYERGGYGYTF; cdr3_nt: TGTGCCAGCAGTTACTATGAGAGGGGTGGCTATGGCTACACCTTC
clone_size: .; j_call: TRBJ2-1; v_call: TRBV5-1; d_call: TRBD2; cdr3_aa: CASTQGLAGFNEQFF; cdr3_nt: TGCGCCAGCACACAGGGACTAGCGGGCTTCAATGAGCAGTTCTTC
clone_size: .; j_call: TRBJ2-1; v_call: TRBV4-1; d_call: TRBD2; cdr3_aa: CASSREGLVKLYNEQFF; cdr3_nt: TGCGCCAGCAGCCGGGAAGGACTAGTCAAACTCTACAATGAGCAGTTCTTC